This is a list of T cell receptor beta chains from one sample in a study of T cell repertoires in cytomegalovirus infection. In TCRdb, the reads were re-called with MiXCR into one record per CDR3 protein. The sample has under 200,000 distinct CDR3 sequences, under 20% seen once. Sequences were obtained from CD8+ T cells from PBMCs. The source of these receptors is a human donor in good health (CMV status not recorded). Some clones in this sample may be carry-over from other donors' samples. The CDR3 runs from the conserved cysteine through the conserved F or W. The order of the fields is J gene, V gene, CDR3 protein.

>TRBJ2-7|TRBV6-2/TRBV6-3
CASSYRSEGSDEQYF
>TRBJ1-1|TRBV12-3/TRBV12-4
CASSATGNTEAFF
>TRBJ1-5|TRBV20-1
CSACSDRDNQPQHF
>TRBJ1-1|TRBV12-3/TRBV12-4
CASSFQLTQGLNTEAFF
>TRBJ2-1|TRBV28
CASSLWNEQFF
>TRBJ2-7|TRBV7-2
CASSLGGDIYEQYF
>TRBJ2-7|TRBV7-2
CASGQGTYEQYF
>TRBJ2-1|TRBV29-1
CSVVPKNNEQFF
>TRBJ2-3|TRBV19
CASRNWASGGTSTDTQYF
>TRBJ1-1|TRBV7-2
CASSLRGRYTEAFF
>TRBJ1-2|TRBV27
CASSPNQGEGYTF
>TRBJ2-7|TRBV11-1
CASSPPGPGEQYF
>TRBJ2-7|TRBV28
CASSLSLSGPYEQYF
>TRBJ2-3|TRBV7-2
CASSTSTDTQYF
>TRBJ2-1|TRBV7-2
CASSSLVLALGDEQFF
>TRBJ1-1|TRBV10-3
CAISQGGLTEAFF
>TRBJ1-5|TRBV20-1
CSAREVTGESQPQHF
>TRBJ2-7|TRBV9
CASSVDSNYEQYF
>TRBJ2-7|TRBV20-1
CSASTSDSYEQYF
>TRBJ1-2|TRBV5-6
CASSPGDYGYTF
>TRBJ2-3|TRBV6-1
CASSVRDGFTDTQYF
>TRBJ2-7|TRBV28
CASRPSPQPRRYEQYF
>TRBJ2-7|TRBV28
CASSWGFTYEQYF
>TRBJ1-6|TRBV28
CASTTTDSQYNSPLHF
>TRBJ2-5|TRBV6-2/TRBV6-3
CASSYEAGGPAEETQYF
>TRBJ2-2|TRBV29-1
CSARGGAGMLTGELFF
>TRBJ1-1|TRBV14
CASSQAQNTEAFF
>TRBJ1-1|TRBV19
CASNDRTEAFF
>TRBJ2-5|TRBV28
CASSFSRQGRFEETQYF
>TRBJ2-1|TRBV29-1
CSVLLAGSYNEQFF
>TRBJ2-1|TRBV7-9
CASSIPSHPSSYNEQFF
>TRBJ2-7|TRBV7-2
CASSHGGGLAEQYF
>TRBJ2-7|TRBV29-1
CSVGPSGREQYF
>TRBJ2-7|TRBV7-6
CASSSGKAGLQKGPYEQYF
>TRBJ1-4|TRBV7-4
CASSYPDREVVTEKLFF
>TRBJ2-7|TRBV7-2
CASSLSKGGVLLEQYF